Each of the 12 T cell receptor beta chains below was sequenced from the same sample in a study of T cell responses to AZD1222 COVID-19 vaccine. Only in-frame clones appear in the TCRdb table, and some are missing; sequencing was by immunoSEQ multiplex PCR. The profile shows tens of thousands of clones, roughly 89% of them singletons. The starting material was peripheral blood, obtained 28 days after the second AZD1222 dose. Receptors originate from an adult who received the AZD1222 COVID-19 vaccine.

This chain uses TRBV7-3 with TRBJ1-2; tentatively, D is TRBD1 (5 bases). The CDR3 runs to 16 residues. In germline, CDR1 is SGHTA, CDR2 FQGTGA. Trimming removed 0 bases at V and 2 bases at J, with 13 bases between. The CDR3 sequence is CASSLTSAGQNYGYTF. CDR3 nucleotide sequence: TGTGCCAGCAGCTTAACGAGTGCCGGACAAAACTATGGCTACACCTTC.

This chain connects TRBV10-3 to TRBJ1-5; D is possibly TRBD1 (6 bases). Germline V CDR1 and CDR2: ENHRY, SYGVKD. V was shortened by 5 bases and J by 5 bases, with 13 bases between the two germline ends. This CDR3 spans 14 amino acids. CDR3 sequence reads: CAISPSGGHQPQHF. CDR3 DNA: TGTGCCATCAGTCCGTCGGGGGGCCATCAGCCCCAGCATTTT.

The V gene is TRBV19, the J gene TRBJ1-1; TRBD1 is a possible D gene (6 bases). Germline CDR1 is LNHDA and CDR2 is SQIVND (reference sequence). The CDR3 is 15 residues long. Trimming removed 4 bases at V and 3 bases at J, with 15 bases between. The CDR3 nucleotides are TGTGCCAGTAGTAGAGGGGAAGGGGGAGACACTGAAGCTTTCTTT. Its protein product is CASSRGEGGDTEAFF.

This clone was counted once. CDR3 DNA: TGTGCCAGCTCACAAGGCCAGGGGGGTCGAGGCACTGAAGCTTTCTTT. Protein sequence: CASSQGQGGRGTEAFF. The gene calls are TRBV18 and TRBJ1-1; 7 bases match TRBD1. J gave up 4 bases and V 4 bases, and 12 bases lay outside the gene matches. Germline V gene lookup returns CDR1 KGHSH and CDR2 LQKENI. The length of the CDR3 is 16 residues.

J is TRBJ1-4 and V is TRBV19; unclear D gene. This CDR3 has 12 amino acids. V was cut by 7 bases and J by 6 bases, with 9 bases left in between. Per the germline V gene, CDR1 is LNHDA and CDR2 is SQIVND (reference sequence). DNA of the CDR3: TGTGCCAGTACTGATGTAGATGAAAAACTGTTTTTT. Amino acid sequence: CASTDVDEKLFF.

V and J are TRBV18 and TRBJ2-3; 11 bases align to TRBD1. The CDR3 totals 15 residues. The germline V gene has CDR1 KGHSH and CDR2 LQKENI. V trimming: 5 bases; J trimming: 5 bases; junction bases outside the gene matches: 6. The CDR3 here is CASSSPGTGGDTQYF. The CDR3, as DNA: TGTGCCAGCTCATCCCCTGGGACAGGGGGAGATACGCAGTATTTT.

The chain employs TRBV6-5 and TRBJ2-2; the match to TRBD1 covers 7 bases. The CDR3 has 15 residues. The ends lost 6 bases at V and 3 bases at J; junction bases unmatched: 7. Germline loops: CDR1 MNHEY, CDR2 SVGAGI. Written as DNA, the CDR3 is TGTGCCAGCAGCCGACAGGGTCCCGACACCGGGGAGCTGTTTTTT. Amino acids: CASSRQGPDTGELFF.

The V gene is TRBV19, the J gene TRBJ1-5; D uncertain. The V gene lost 4 bases and the J gene lost 0 bases, with 19 bases spanning the gap. Germline CDR1 and CDR2: LNHDA and SQIVND (reference sequence). This CDR3 contains 18 residues. As DNA, the CDR3 is TGTGCCAGTAGTAAATGGAGCCCAGGAGGTGGTAGCAATCAGCCCCAGCATTTT. It codes for CASSKWSPGGGSNQPQHF.

J is TRBJ1-1 and V is TRBV5-1, with D unclear. This CDR3 spans 18 amino acids. With 1 base removed from V and 2 bases from J, the gap between germline ends came to 21 bases. Germline CDR1 and CDR2: SGHRS and YFSETQ. This chain's CDR3 is CASSLWRTRSAGNTEAFF. CDR3 DNA sequence: TGCGCCAGCAGCTTGTGGCGGACCCGTAGCGCGGGTAACACTGAAGCTTTCTTT.

The chain uses TRBV28 and TRBJ2-7; D remains unclear. This CDR3 spans 13 amino acids. V lost 5 bases to trimming and J lost 0 bases, with 8 bases between them. CDR1 is MDHEN, CDR2 SYDVKM, per germline. In nucleotides, the CDR3 is TGTGCCAGCAGTGCCCCCCTCTCCTACGAGCAGTACTTC. It encodes CASSAPLSYEQYF.

This clone was detected once. The V call is TRBV13, the J call TRBJ1-2; 11 bases are shared with TRBD1. The V and J ends lost 4 bases and 7 bases, in that order; junction bases with no gene match: 5. Germline assignment: CDR1 PRHDT and CDR2 FYEKMQ (reference sequence). CDR3 length equals 14 residues. The CDR3 protein is CASSYGQGAAGYTF. CDR3 DNA: TGTGCCAGCAGCTACGGACAGGGGGCCGCTGGCTACACCTTC.

The chain couples TRBV30 to TRBJ1-6, with 9 bases identical to TRBD1. CDR3 length: 13 residues. Germline V CDR1 and CDR2: GTSNPN, SVGIG (reference sequence). The CDR3 nucleotides read TGTGCATGCGCTCCGGGACAGGGATTTCCCCTCCACTTT. As protein: CACAPGQGFPLHF.